This TCR beta chain is drawn from a study of cytomegalovirus exposure and HLA in healthy donors. Only a few counts were recorded for this clone. The study ran its PCR with 60 Vbeta and 13 Jbeta primers. Only in-frame clones appear in the TCRdb table, and some are missing; sequencing was by immunoSEQ multiplex PCR. The table shows 150,000 to 200,000 clones, with over 70% occurring only once. The V gene lost 3 bases and the J gene lost 2 bases, with 20 bases spanning the gap. Germline V lookup: CDR1 SGHRS, CDR2 YFSETQ. This CDR3 spans 17 amino acids. The receptor was derived from a woman aged 50 to 60 in good health and CMV-seropositive. The chain combines TRBV5-1 with TRBJ2-5; a weak D match, TRBD1 (6 bases). Sequencing input: PBMCs. The CDR3 region is CASSSPKTGENQETQYF. The DNA of the CDR3 is TGCGCCAGCAGCTCCCCGAAGACAGGCGAAAATCAAGAGACCCAGTACTTC.